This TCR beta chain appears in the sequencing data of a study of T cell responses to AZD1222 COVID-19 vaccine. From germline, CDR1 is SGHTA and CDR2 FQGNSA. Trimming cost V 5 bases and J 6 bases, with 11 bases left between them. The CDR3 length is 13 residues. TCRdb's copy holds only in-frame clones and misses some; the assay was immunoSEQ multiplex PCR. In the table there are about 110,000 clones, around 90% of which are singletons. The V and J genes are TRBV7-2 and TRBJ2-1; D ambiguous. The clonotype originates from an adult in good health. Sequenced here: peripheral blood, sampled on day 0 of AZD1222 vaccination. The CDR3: CASSGWQRNEQFF. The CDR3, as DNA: TGTGCCAGCAGCGGTTGGCAGCGCAATGAGCAGTTCTTC.